This T cell receptor beta chain was retrieved from a study of Tregs in tolerant kidney transplant recipients. Study results and caveats: The most relevant donor-specific Treg TCRbeta repertoire apparently came from expansion with activated donor B cells. Validation in larger populations is needed because few patients were studied. Biological reproducibility was not directly addressed in this study.

Unstimulated regulatory T cells (CD4+CD25+CD127-), CD4+CD25- non-regulatory cells, CD4 and CD8 cells were FACS-sorted from thawed PBMCs. In regard to this clone: The antigen is undetermined.

Only in-frame clones appear in the TCRdb table, and some are missing; sequencing was by immunoSEQ multiplex PCR. The sample gives some 100,000 clones, 92% of which show up once; more than 0.45% is in the top ten. This CDR3 region has 16 residues. Germline loops: CDR1 SGHRS, CDR2 YFSETQ. Trimming stripped 1 base from V and 5 bases from J, with 18 bases between. The origin of this receptor is a human donor in good health. The chain is built from TRBV5-1 and TRBJ2-5; no clear D gene. Sample: CD4+ T cells from blood. The CDR3 region is CASSLPPGRVTETQYF. The CDR3 nucleotides read TGCGCCAGCAGCTTGCCGCCGGGCCGTGTAACGGAGACCCAGTACTTC.